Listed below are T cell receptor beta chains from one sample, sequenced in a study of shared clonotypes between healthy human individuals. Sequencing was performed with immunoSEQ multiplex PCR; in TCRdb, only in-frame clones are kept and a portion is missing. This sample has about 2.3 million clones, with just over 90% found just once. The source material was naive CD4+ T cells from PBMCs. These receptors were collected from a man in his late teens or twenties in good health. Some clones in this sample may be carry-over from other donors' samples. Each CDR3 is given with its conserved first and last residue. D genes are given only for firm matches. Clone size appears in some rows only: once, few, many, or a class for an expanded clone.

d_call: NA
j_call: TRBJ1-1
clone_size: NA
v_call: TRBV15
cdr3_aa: CATSRGAGTDTEAFF
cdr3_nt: TGTGCCACCAGCAGAGGGGCGGGGACGGACACTGAAGCTTTCTTT

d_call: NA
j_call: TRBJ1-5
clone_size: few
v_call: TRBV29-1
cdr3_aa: CSVADGNQPQHF
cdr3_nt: TGCAGCGTTGCAGACGGCAATCAGCCCCAGCATTTT

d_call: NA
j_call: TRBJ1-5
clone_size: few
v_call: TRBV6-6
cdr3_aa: CASSYSRDQPQHF
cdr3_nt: TGTGCCAGCAGTTACTCGAGAGATCAGCCCCAGCATTTT

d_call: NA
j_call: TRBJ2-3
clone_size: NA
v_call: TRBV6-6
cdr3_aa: CASSQQGPHGADTQYF
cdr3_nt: TGTGCCAGCAGCCAACAAGGCCCTCACGGCGCAGATACGCAGTATTTT

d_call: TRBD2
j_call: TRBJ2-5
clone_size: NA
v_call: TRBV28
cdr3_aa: CASSLAGGPQETQYF
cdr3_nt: TGTGCCAGCAGTTTAGCGGGAGGGCCTCAAGAGACCCAGTACTTC

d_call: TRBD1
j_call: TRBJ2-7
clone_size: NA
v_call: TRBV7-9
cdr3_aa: CASRGPTGPSYEQYF
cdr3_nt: TGTGCCAGCAGAGGTCCGACAGGGCCTTCCTACGAGCAGTACTTC

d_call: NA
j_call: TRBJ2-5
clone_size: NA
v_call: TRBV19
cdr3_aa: CASMGVEAGQETQYF
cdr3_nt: TGTGCCAGTATGGGGGTCGAAGCGGGCCAAGAGACCCAGTACTTC

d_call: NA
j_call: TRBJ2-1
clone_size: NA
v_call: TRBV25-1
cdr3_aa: CASSEPGLFLQDRGEQFF
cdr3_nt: TGTGCCAGCAGTGAGCCCGGACTTTTCCTCCAGGATAGGGGTGAGCAGTTCTTC

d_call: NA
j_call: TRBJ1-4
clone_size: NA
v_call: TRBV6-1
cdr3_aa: CASSGPNEKLFF
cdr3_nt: TGTGCCAGCAGCGGCCCCAATGAAAAACTGTTTTTT

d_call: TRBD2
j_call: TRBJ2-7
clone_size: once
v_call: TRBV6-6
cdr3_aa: CATRGPSGSANEQYF
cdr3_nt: TGTGCCACACGAGGCCCGAGCGGGAGTGCCAACGAGCAGTACTTC

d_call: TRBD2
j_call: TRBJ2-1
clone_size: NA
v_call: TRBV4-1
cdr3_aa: CASSQVLAGLSYNEQFF
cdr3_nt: TGCGCCAGCAGCCAAGTACTAGCGGGGCTCTCCTACAATGAGCAGTTCTTC

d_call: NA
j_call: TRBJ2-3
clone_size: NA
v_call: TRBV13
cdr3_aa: CASSLGGRRNTDTQYF
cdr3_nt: TGTGCCAGCAGCTTAGGTGGACGACGGAACACAGATACGCAGTATTTT

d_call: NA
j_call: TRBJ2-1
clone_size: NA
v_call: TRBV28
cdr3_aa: CASSLGQVNEQFF
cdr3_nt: TGTGCCAGCAGTTTGGGTCAGGTCAATGAGCAGTTCTTC

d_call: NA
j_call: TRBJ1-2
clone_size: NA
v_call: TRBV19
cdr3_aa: CASWDWGNYGYTF
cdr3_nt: TGTGCCAGTTGGGACTGGGGCAACTATGGCTACACCTTC

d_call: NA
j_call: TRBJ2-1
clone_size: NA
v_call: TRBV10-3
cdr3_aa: CAITRELSYNEQFF
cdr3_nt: TGTGCCATCACGCGGGAACTCTCCTACAATGAGCAGTTCTTC

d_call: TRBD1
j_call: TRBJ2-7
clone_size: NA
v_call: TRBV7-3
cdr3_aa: CASSLGRLASRDRVYEQYF
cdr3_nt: TGTGCCAGCAGCTTAGGCCGACTCGCGAGCCGGGACAGGGTATACGAGCAGTACTTC

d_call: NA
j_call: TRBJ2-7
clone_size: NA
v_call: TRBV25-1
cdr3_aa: CASSGDQAVLYEQYF
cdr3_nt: TGTGCCAGCAGTGGTGACCAAGCTGTTCTCTACGAGCAGTACTTC

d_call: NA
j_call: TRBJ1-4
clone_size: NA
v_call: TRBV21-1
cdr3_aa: CASSKVGATNEKLFF
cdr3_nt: TGTGCCAGCAGCAAAGTAGGGGCAACTAATGAAAAACTGTTTTTT

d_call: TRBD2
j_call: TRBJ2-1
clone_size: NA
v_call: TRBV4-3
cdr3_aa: CASSQDPMGLAGGPFYNEQFF
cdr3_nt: TGCGCCAGCAGCCAAGATCCTATGGGACTAGCGGGAGGGCCGTTCTACAATGAGCAGTTCTTC

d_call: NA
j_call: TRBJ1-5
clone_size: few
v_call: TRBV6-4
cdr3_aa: CASSDRPGQPQHF
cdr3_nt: TGTGCCAGCAGCGACCGACCGGGTCAGCCCCAGCATTTT

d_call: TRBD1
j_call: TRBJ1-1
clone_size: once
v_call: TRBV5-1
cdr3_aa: CASSLGQTMNTEAFF
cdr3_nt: TGCGCCAGCAGCCTGGGACAGACTATGAACACTGAAGCTTTCTTT

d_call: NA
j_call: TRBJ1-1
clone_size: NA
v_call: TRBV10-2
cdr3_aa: CASRTGSVPEAFF
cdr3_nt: TGCGCCAGCCGTACAGGGTCGGTTCCTGAAGCTTTCTTT

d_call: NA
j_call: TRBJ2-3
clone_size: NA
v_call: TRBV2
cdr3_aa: CASGEADSGDTQYF
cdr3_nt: TGTGCCAGCGGGGAGGCGGACTCCGGGGATACGCAGTATTTT

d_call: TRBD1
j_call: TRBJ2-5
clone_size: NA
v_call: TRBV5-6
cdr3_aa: CASSLVGQGTVQETQYF
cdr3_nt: TGTGCCAGCAGCTTGGTGGGACAGGGGACCGTCCAAGAGACCCAGTACTTC

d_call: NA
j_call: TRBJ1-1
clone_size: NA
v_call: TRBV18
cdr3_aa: CASSWTSNTEAFF
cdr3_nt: TGTGCCAGCTCTTGGACCTCGAACACTGAAGCTTTCTTT

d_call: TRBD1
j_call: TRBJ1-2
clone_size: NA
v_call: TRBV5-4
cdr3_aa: CASSLKGASGYTF
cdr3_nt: TGTGCCAGCAGCTTGAAGGGGGCCTCTGGCTACACCTTC

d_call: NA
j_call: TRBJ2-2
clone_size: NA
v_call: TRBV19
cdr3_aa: CASSRPGAANTGELFF
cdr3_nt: TGTGCCAGTAGTAGGCCCGGAGCTGCGAACACCGGGGAGCTGTTTTTT

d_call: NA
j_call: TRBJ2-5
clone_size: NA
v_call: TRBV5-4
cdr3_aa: CASSFGGQEETQYF
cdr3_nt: TGTGCCAGCAGCTTCGGGGGGCAGGAAGAGACCCAGTACTTC

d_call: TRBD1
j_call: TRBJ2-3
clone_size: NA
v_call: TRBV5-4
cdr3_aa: CASSPQRQGALTQYF
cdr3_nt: TGTGCCAGCAGCCCACAACGACAGGGGGCTCTCACGCAGTATTTT

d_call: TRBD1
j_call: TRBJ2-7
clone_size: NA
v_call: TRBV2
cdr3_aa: CASRRDRGINEQYF
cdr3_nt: TGTGCCAGCAGGAGGGACAGGGGGATCAACGAGCAGTACTTC

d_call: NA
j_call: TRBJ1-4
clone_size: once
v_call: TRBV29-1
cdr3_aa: CSVVWGFNEKLFF
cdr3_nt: TGCAGCGTTGTATGGGGTTTTAATGAAAAACTGTTTTTT

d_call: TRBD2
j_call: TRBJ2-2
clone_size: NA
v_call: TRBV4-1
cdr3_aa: CASSQVRERDTTGELFF
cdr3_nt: TGCGCCAGCAGCCAAGTTCGGGAGCGGGATACCACCGGGGAGCTGTTTTTT

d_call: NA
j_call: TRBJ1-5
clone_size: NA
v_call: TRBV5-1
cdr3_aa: CASSPDGGSNQPQHF
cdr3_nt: TGCGCCAGCAGCCCGGATGGGGGGAGCAATCAGCCCCAGCATTTT

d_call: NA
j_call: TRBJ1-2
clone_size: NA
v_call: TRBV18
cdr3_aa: CASSPFPGPSSNYGYTF
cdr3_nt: TGTGCCAGCTCACCATTTCCGGGGCCCAGCTCTAACTATGGCTACACCTTC

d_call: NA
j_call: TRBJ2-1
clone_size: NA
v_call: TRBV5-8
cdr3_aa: CASWQRLGYNEQFF
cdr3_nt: TGTGCCAGCTGGCAGAGGCTGGGGTACAATGAGCAGTTCTTC

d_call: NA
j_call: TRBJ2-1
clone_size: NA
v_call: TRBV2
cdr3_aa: CASRLDGTNNEQFF
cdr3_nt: TGTGCCAGCAGGCTGGACGGGACAAACAATGAGCAGTTCTTC

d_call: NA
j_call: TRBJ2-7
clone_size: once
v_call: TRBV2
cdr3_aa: CASSEGLGRREQYF
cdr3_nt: TGTGCCAGCAGTGAGGGATTAGGGCGTAGGGAGCAGTACTTC

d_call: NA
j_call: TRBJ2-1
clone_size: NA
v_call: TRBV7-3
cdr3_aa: CASSLDYAGKQFF
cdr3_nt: TGTGCCAGCAGCTTGGACTATGCGGGAAAGCAGTTCTTC

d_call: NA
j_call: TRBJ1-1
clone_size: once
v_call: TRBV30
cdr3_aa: CAWVGTGRNTEAFF
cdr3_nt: TGTGCCTGGGTTGGGACGGGGAGGAACACTGAAGCTTTCTTT

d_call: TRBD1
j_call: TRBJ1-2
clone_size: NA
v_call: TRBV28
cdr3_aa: CASSTQGNYGYTF
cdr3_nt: TGTGCCAGCAGTACACAGGGGAACTATGGCTACACCTTC

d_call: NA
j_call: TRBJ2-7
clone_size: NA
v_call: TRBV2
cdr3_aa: CASSPIPLQGYPEQYF
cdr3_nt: TGTGCCAGCAGTCCAATACCACTACAGGGTTATCCCGAGCAGTACTTC

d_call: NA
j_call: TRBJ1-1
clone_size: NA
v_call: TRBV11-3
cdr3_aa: CASSLGGGRNTEAFF
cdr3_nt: TGTGCCAGCAGCCTTGGGGGGGGCAGAAACACTGAAGCTTTCTTT

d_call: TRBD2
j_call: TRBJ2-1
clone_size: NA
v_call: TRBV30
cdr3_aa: CAWGTSGSEGIYNEQFF
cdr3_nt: TGTGCCTGGGGGACTAGCGGGAGCGAGGGGATCTACAATGAGCAGTTCTTC

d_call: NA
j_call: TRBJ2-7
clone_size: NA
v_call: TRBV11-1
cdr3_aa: CASSLALDSSYEQYF
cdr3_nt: TGTGCCAGCAGCTTAGCCTTGGACAGTTCCTACGAGCAGTACTTC

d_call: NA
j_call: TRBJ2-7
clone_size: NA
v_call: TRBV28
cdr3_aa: CASSSPWGLSSYEQYF
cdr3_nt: TGTGCCAGCAGTAGCCCCTGGGGCCTGAGCTCCTACGAGCAGTACTTC

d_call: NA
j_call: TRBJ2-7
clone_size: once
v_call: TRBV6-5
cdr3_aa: CASRSPNSYEQYF
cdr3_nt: TGTGCCAGCAGGAGCCCTAACTCCTACGAGCAGTACTTC

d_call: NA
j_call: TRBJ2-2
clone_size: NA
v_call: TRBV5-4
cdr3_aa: CASSLRGSTGELFF
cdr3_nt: TGTGCCAGCAGCTTGAGGGGAAGCACCGGGGAGCTGTTTTTT

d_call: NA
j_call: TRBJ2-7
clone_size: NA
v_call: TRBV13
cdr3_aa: CASSLGTDLVTYEQYF
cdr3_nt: TGTGCCAGCAGCTTAGGAACAGACCTAGTCACCTACGAGCAGTACTTC

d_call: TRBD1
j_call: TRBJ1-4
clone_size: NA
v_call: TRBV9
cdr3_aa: CASSLSGTGGEKLFF
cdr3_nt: TGTGCCAGCAGCCTCTCCGGGACAGGGGGTGAAAAACTGTTTTTT

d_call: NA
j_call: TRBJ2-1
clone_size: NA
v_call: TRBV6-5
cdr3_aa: CASSYSMRGYYNEQFF
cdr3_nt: TGTGCCAGCAGTTACTCGATGCGGGGATACTACAATGAGCAGTTCTTC

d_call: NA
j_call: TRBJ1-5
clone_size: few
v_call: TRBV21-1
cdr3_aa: CAIPTMREDNQPQHF
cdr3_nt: TGTGCCATCCCGACAATGAGGGAGGACAATCAGCCCCAGCATTTT

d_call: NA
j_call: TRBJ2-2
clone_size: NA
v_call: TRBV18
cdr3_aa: CASSPPRPYTGELFF
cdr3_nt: TGTGCCAGCTCACCACCCAGGCCGTACACCGGGGAGCTGTTTTTT

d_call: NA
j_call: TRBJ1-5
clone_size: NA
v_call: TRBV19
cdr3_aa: CASSIVQGGSNQPQHF
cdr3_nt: TGTGCCAGTAGTATAGTACAGGGCGGGAGCAATCAGCCCCAGCATTTT

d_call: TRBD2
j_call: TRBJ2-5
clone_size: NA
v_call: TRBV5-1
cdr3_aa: CASSLLAAKETQYF
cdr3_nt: TGCGCCAGCAGCTTACTAGCGGCCAAAGAGACCCAGTACTTC